The 3 T cell receptor beta chains reported below all come from one sample, sequenced in a study of blood T cell repertoires in COVID-19 (dated by TCRdb to the early 2020s). The library was obtained by the immunoSEQ multiplex PCR assay. This is the immuneACCESS table as TCRdb keeps it, with only in-frame sequences that have V and J called. A part of the clones is gone; compared with another copy, unresolved V genes explain less than half, and the rest is unexplained. In this sample the table shows 200,000 to 250,000 clones, approximately 82% of which occur a single time. Under 1.5% of the sample is taken by the ten largest. The sequenced sample consisted of peripheral blood. These receptors were obtained from a woman between 35 and 50 years old who had recovered from COVID-19.

The V gene is TRBV4-3, the J gene TRBJ2-3; no clear D. Trimming stripped 0 bases from V and 3 bases from J, with 10 bases between. The germline V gene has CDR1 LGHNA and CDR2 YSLEER. CDR3 size: 15 residues. This CDR3 reads CASSQDHSGTDTQYF. The CDR3, as DNA: TGCGCCAGCAGCCAAGATCATTCCGGGACAGATACGCAGTATTTT.

The CDR3 DNA sequence: TGTGCCAGCACCGAAGGGGCGACAGATACGCAGTATTTT. Translation: CASTEGATDTQYF. The chain links TRBV6-5 to TRBJ2-3; D may be TRBD1 (5 bases). CDR1 and CDR2 (germline): MNHEY, SVGAGI. V was cut by 7 bases and J by 3 bases, with 11 bases left in between. This CDR3 region has 13 residues.

The rearrangement uses TRBV7-2 and TRBJ2-2, with TRBD1 matching 7 bases. J lost 8 bases, V lost 2 bases, and 2 bases had no gene match. Germline values: CDR1 SGHTA, CDR2 FQGNSA. The CDR3 is 13 residues long. CDR3 DNA: TGTGCCAGCAGCTTATTACAGGGGGGGGAGCTGTTTTTT. Its protein product is CASSLLQGGELFF. Based on the CDR3 plus reference TRBV7-2 and TRBJ2-2, the full variable domain is GAGVSQSPSNKVTEKGKDVELRCDPISGHTALYWYRQSLGQGLEFLIYFQGNSAPDKSGLPSDRFSAERTGGSVSTLTIQRTQQEDSAVYLCASSLLQGGELFFGEGSRLTVL.